The 22 T cell receptor beta chains given below trace back to one sample, sequenced in a study of cytomegalovirus exposure and HLA in healthy donors. PCR primers comprised 60 Vbeta and 13 Jbeta primers. TCRdb's table, derived via immunoSEQ multiplex PCR, lists solely in-frame clones and lacks some. The sample has about 60,000 clones; the top ten hold over 2%. The material sequenced was PBMCs. These receptor sequences come from a woman aged 18-29 years in good health and CMV-seronegative.

J is TRBJ1-6 and V is TRBV5-6, with TRBD1 as a possible D gene (5 bases). The CDR3 consists of 12 residues. Germline V gene sequence: CDR1 SGHDT, CDR2 YYEEEE. V gave up 4 bases and J gave up 7 bases, with 6 bases separating them. CDR3 bases: TGTGCCAGCAGCCCAGGGAATTCACCCCTCCACTTT. It encodes CASSPGNSPLHF.

The V gene is TRBV28, the J gene TRBJ2-1, with D perhaps TRBD2 (7 bases). The V gene lost 2 bases and the J gene lost 7 bases, with 15 bases spanning the gap. The CDR3 consists of 15 residues. CDR1 and CDR2 (germline): MDHEN, SYDVKM. The CDR3 spells CASSLRGGSGNEQFF. CDR3 DNA sequence: TGTGCCAGCAGTTTAAGGGGGGGATCAGGGAATGAGCAGTTCTTC.

This chain joins TRBV5-1 and TRBJ2-3; perhaps TRBD2 as D (6 bases). The CDR3 loop spans 15 amino acids. V was cut by 2 bases and J by 4 bases, with 14 bases left in between. The germline V gene has CDR1 SGHRS and CDR2 YFSETQ. The CDR3 DNA reads TGCGCCAGCAGCTTCGCGCCTAGCGAGGCAGATACGCAGTATTTT. This gives the protein CASSFAPSEADTQYF.

This chain uses TRBV5-1 with TRBJ1-1; perhaps TRBD1 as D (5 bases). CDR1 is SGHRS, CDR2 YFSETQ, per germline. This CDR3 comprises 13 residues. Trimming took off 4 bases at V and 4 bases at J, with 11 bases between the two ends. As DNA, the CDR3 is TGCGCCAGCAGCCCGGTCCAGGGCACTGAAGCTTTCTTT. This codes for CASSPVQGTEAFF. The full variable domain, its missing parts supplied by reference TRBV5-1 and TRBJ1-1, is KAGVTQTPRYLIKTRGQQVTLSCSPISGHRSVSWYQQTPGQGLQFLFEYFSETQRNKGNFPGRFSGRQFSNSRSEMNVSTLELGDSALYLCASSPVQGTEAFFGQGTRLTVV.

As DNA, the CDR3 is TGTGCCAGCAGTTCTCACCTAGAAAACTTAAACTATGGCTACACCTTC. Protein: CASSSHLENLNYGYTF. The chain recombines TRBV6-5 with TRBJ1-2; the D is unclear. In germline, CDR1 is MNHEY, CDR2 SVGAGI. The CDR3 runs to 16 residues. V was cut by 4 bases and J by 2 bases, with 17 bases left in between.

This chain connects TRBV5-8 to TRBJ1-6, with no clear D. This CDR3 has 15 residues. Germline CDR1 reads SGHTS; CDR2 reads YDEGEE. Deletions cut 0 bases from V and 3 bases from J, with 7 bases between. The CDR3 DNA reads as TGTGCCAGCAGCTTGGACCGGGGCTATAATTCACCCCTCCACTTT. Protein sequence: CASSLDRGYNSPLHF.

The chain is built from TRBV7-3 and TRBJ2-1, with 13 bases matching TRBD2. The CDR3 is made up of 15 amino acids. The trim removed 5 bases at V and 5 bases at J, leaving 3 bases unmatched. Germline CDR1 and CDR2: SGHTA and FQGTGA. The CDR3 nucleotides are TGTGCCAGCAGCCTGGGACTAGCGGGAAACAATGAGCAGTTCTTC. This sequence encodes CASSLGLAGNNEQFF.

This chain joins TRBV6-5 and TRBJ1-1; the D gene is possibly TRBD1 (5 bases). Germline CDR1 reads MNHEY; CDR2 reads SVGAGI. The CDR3 has 12 amino acids. Deletions cut 7 bases from V and 5 bases from J, with 11 bases between. In nucleotides, the CDR3 is TGTGCCAGCACTCAGGGTGGTACTGAAGCTTTCTTT. Translated: CASTQGGTEAFF.

The rearrangement joins TRBV9 to TRBJ2-5; 7 nucleotides line up with TRBD2. This CDR3 is 17 amino acids long. After removal of 0 bases from V and 3 bases from J, the junction contained 11 bases not matched to a gene. The germline V gene has CDR1 SGDLS and CDR2 YYNGEE. CDR3 sequence (DNA): TGTGCCAGCAGCGTAGGGGGAGGGCGGGGCCTAAAAGAGACCCAGTACTTC. Translating it yields CASSVGGGRGLKETQYF.

The chain couples TRBV6-1 to TRBJ1-6; D is perhaps TRBD1 (5 bases). The CDR3 loop spans 15 amino acids. Germline values: CDR1 MNHNS, CDR2 SASEGT. V lost 2 bases to trimming and J lost 4 bases, with 9 bases between them. CDR3 in amino acids: CASSENQGYNSPLHF. For the CDR3, the DNA is TGTGCCAGCAGTGAAAATCAGGGTTATAATTCACCCCTCCACTTT.

The chain recombines TRBV5-1 with TRBJ2-3; possible D gene TRBD2, 7 bases. Germline CDR1 SGHRS, CDR2 YFSETQ. The V gene lost 4 bases and the J gene lost 6 bases, with 15 bases spanning the gap. This CDR3 has 14 residues. CDR3 DNA sequence: TGCGCCAGCAGCCCTCCGGGGGGCAGGGATACGCAGTATTTT. It yields the protein CASSPPGGRDTQYF.

The genes are TRBV11-2 and TRBJ1-1; 7 nucleotides agree with TRBD1. The junction had 10 bases not matched to a gene; V was cut back by 2 bases and J by 1 base. CDR3 size: 17 residues. Germline-derived CDR1 and CDR2 are SGHAT and FQNNGV. The CDR3 DNA sequence: TGTGCCAGCAGCTTAAGGGACAGAAGTAGATCGAACACTGAAGCTTTCTTT. Translated, it gives CASSLRDRSRSNTEAFF.

The chain uses TRBV9 and TRBJ2-7, with 8 bases aligning to TRBD2. Unmatched junction bases numbered 11, after V lost 0 bases and J lost 3 bases. The CDR3 loop spans 17 amino acids. Germline V lookup: CDR1 SGDLS, CDR2 YYNGEE. CDR3 sequence reads: CASSVATGPGLVYEQYF. The DNA of the CDR3 is TGTGCCAGCAGCGTAGCTACCGGACCGGGACTAGTCTACGAGCAGTACTTC.

The chain uses TRBV28 and TRBJ2-2; D uncertain. V was trimmed by 3 bases and J by 8 bases, leaving 4 bases between them. Per the germline V gene, CDR1 is MDHEN and CDR2 is SYDVKM. This CDR3 is 11 amino acids long. This chain's CDR3 is CASSFLGELFF. For the CDR3, the DNA is TGTGCCAGCAGTTTTCTGGGGGAGCTGTTTTTT.

This chain uses TRBV7-2 with TRBJ2-5; 9 bases line up with TRBD2. CDR3 length: 15 residues. CDR1 is SGHTA, CDR2 FQGNSA, per germline. The junction had 9 bases not matched to a gene; V was cut back by 6 bases and J by 4 bases. CDR3 sequence: CASRPPGLAGETQYF. The CDR3 DNA follows: TGTGCCAGCAGACCCCCGGGACTAGCAGGAGAGACCCAGTACTTC.

The chain combines TRBV5-1 with TRBJ2-3, with 8 bases aligning to TRBD1. The germline gives CDR1 SGHRS, CDR2 YFSETQ. This CDR3 has 15 residues. J was trimmed by 4 bases and V by 0 bases; bases with no gene match: 4. This CDR3 is CASSLDTGGSDTQYF. For the CDR3, the DNA is TGCGCCAGCAGCTTGGACACAGGGGGGTCAGATACGCAGTATTTT. Variable domain in full (rest from reference TRBV5-1 and TRBJ2-3): KAGVTQTPRYLIKTRGQQVTLSCSPISGHRSVSWYQQTPGQGLQFLFEYFSETQRNKGNFPGRFSGRQFSNSRSEMNVSTLELGDSALYLCASSLDTGGSDTQYFGPGTRLTVL.

The chain uses TRBV2 and TRBJ2-5; D remains ambiguous. Trimming took 1 base from V and 2 from J, leaving 8 bases between them. Germline lookup yields CDR1 SNHLY and CDR2 FYNNEI. CDR3 size: 14 residues. The CDR3 here is CASSEVSPQETQYF. CDR3 nucleotides: TGTGCCAGCAGTGAAGTTTCCCCACAAGAGACCCAGTACTTC.

The J gene is TRBJ1-2, the V gene TRBV30; TRBD1 aligns across 7 bases. The V gene's germline CDR1 is GTSNPN and CDR2 SVGIG (reference sequence). The CDR3 consists of 14 residues. The junction had 5 bases not matched to a gene; V was cut back by 2 bases and J by 2 bases. For the CDR3, the DNA is TGTGCCTGGAGTCGGGACAGCGGAAACTATGGCTACACCTTC. Translated: CAWSRDSGNYGYTF.

This chain connects TRBV7-9 to TRBJ2-7, with D hard to call. V shed 1 base and J shed 3 bases, with 13 bases lying between them. Per germline, CDR1 SEHNR and CDR2 FQNEAQ (reference sequence). This CDR3 is built from 15 residues. The CDR3: CASSLGQVPDYEQYF. The CDR3 DNA follows: TGTGCCAGCAGCTTAGGGCAGGTGCCCGACTACGAGCAGTACTTC.

V is TRBV5-1 and J is TRBJ1-1, with D possibly being TRBD1 (5 bases). This CDR3 contains 16 residues. CDR1 is SGHRS, CDR2 YFSETQ, per germline. The germline V and J ends were trimmed by 0 bases and 0 bases, with 12 bases remaining between them. The CDR3 region is CASSLARANMNTEAFF. CDR3 in DNA: TGCGCCAGCAGCTTGGCCAGGGCCAACATGAACACTGAAGCTTTCTTT.

The chain combines TRBV27 with TRBJ2-7, with 10 bases fitting TRBD2. Losses at the gene ends were 4 bases for V and 7 bases for J; bases not matched to a gene: 22. Germline V gives CDR1 MNHEY, CDR2 SMNVEV (reference sequence). There are 19 residues in the CDR3. As DNA, the CDR3 is TGTGCCAGCAGTTCCCAGACTAGCGGGCTATTTAAGCCGCCACGGGAGCAGTACTTC. It encodes CASSSQTSGLFKPPREQYF.

The genes are TRBV15 and TRBJ2-1; 8 bases match TRBD2. Per germline, CDR1 LNHNV and CDR2 YYDKDF (reference sequence). The V segment lost 0 bases and the J segment 4 bases; nucleotides outside the gene matches: 2. The CDR3 extends over 15 amino acids. In DNA form, the CDR3 reads TGTGCCACCAGCAGAGATCGGGAGGGTTACAATGAGCAGTTCTTC. As protein: CATSRDREGYNEQFF.